This record concerns one TCR beta chain sequence. The antigen is unknown. Germline V gene sequence: CDR1 SGHRS, CDR2 YFSETQ. The CDR3 runs to 16 residues. The data were obtained in a study of CXCR3-negative and CXCR3-positive naive CD8 T cells. Overall study results and limits: TRB CDR3s were more hydrophobic in CXCR3-positive than in CXCR3-negative naive cells.

All TRB cDNA libraries came from 5' RACE performed with UMI labels. TCRdb processed the 5' RACE reads again and assigns one entry to each CDR3 protein, with no DNA. The repertoire table contains 150,000 or so distinct CDR3 sequences. The material sequenced was naive CXCR3- CD8+ T cells from blood. The subset is: CD45RO-CCR7+CD27+CD95- naive CD8+ T cells lacking CXCR3 (TNR3-). The receptor comes from a human donor in good health. Some clones in this sample may be carry-over from other donors' samples. The V call is TRBV5-1, the J call TRBJ2-3; TCRdb picks TRBD1, but there is no DNA to check that call. The CDR3 loop reads CASSLYGNERTDTQYF.